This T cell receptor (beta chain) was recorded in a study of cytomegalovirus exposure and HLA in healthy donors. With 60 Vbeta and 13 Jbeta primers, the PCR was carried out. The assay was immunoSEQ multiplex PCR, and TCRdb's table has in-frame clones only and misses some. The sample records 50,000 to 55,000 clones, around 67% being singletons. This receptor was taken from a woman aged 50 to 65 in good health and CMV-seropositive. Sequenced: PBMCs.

In DNA form, the CDR3 reads TGCGCCAGCAGCCAAGATTGGATAACTAGCGGGGGGAATGAGCAGTTCTTC. Its translation is CASSQDWITSGGNEQFF. J is TRBJ2-1 and V is TRBV4-3; 12 bases fit TRBD2. V lost 0 bases to trimming and J lost 7 bases; unmatched junction nucleotides: 7. Germline V gene lookup returns CDR1 LGHNA and CDR2 YSLEER. There are 17 residues in the CDR3.